Below, 32 T cell receptor beta chains from the same sample are listed, as sequenced in a study of shared clonotypes between healthy human individuals. Data came from immunoSEQ multiplex PCR; TCRdb stores just in-frame clones and leaves some out. The sample has 400,000 to 500,000 clones; roughly 78% are singletons. The sequenced sample was PBMCs. Source of these receptors: a woman aged 40 to 49 in good health. Some clones in this sample may be carry-over from other donors' samples.

The chain couples TRBV5-4 to TRBJ2-7; possibly TRBD1 for D (6 bases). CDR3 length: 16 residues. The ends were cut back, 4 bases at V and 2 bases at J, with 19 bases in the middle. Germline V gene lookup returns CDR1 SGHNT and CDR2 YYREEE (reference sequence). CDR3 nucleotide sequence: TGTGCCAGCAGCCCATCACAGGGCTTGATAACCTACGAGCAGTACTTC. Translated: CASSPSQGLITYEQYF.

This clone was seen only once. J is TRBJ1-2 and V is TRBV7-9, with 7 nucleotides matching TRBD1. CDR3 length equals 14 residues. Germline V CDR1 and CDR2: SEHNR, FQNEAQ (reference sequence). J gave up 7 bases and V 5 bases, and 10 bases lay outside the gene matches. The CDR3: CASSHWDSFSGYTF. The CDR3 DNA reads as TGTGCCAGCAGCCATTGGGACAGCTTTTCTGGCTACACCTTC.

V usage is TRBV7-2 and J usage is TRBJ1-2; possible D gene TRBD1, 6 bases. In germline, CDR1 is SGHTA, CDR2 FQGNSA. V was clipped by 6 bases and J by 4 bases, with 21 bases between them. The CDR3 consists of 16 residues. The CDR3 nucleotides are TGTGCCAGCAGTCCCACCGGGGGGGGGCTAAGCTATGGCTACACCTTC. This codes for CASSPTGGGLSYGYTF.

The CDR3 sequence: CASSLGREYEQYF. The CDR3, as DNA: TGTGCCAGCAGCCTGGGACGGGAATACGAGCAGTACTTC. This chain connects TRBV7-8 to TRBJ2-7; possibly TRBD1 or TRBD2 for D (5 bases each). V dropped 5 bases and J dropped 4 bases, with 12 bases sitting between them. From germline, CDR1 is SGHVS and CDR2 FQNEAQ. The CDR3 runs 13 residues.

This chain links TRBV9 with TRBJ2-3, with D perhaps matching TRBD1 or TRBD2 (5 bases each). Trimming removed 7 bases from V and 2 bases from J, with 11 bases in between. Per germline, CDR1 SGDLS and CDR2 YYNGEE. The length of the CDR3 is 13 residues. As DNA, the CDR3 is TGTGCCAGCGGGGGAGCTTTCACAGATACGCAGTATTTT. Translated, it gives CASGGAFTDTQYF.

The chain links TRBV5-1 to TRBJ2-1; 12 bases match TRBD2. Germline V gene sequence: CDR1 SGHRS, CDR2 YFSETQ. The V gene end was trimmed by 2 bases and the J gene end by 6 bases; junction bases not matched to a gene: 9. This CDR3 contains 17 residues. For the CDR3, the DNA is TGCGCCAGCAGCTTCCGACTAGCGGGAGCGGAAGGCAATGAGCAGTTCTTC. Its protein product is CASSFRLAGAEGNEQFF.

To note about this clone: Relative to the germline gene, one junction end is altered; a read error may explain this. The chain has TRBV18 and TRBJ2-2; 7 nucleotides match TRBD1. This CDR3 region has 15 residues. Per the germline V gene, CDR1 is KGHSH and CDR2 is LQKENI. The CDR3 reads CASSPQGQSTGELFF. The CDR3 nucleotides are TGTGCCAGCTCCCCACAGGGACAGTCCACCGGGGAGCTGTTTTTT.

This clone was counted once. This chain uses TRBV5-6 with TRBJ1-2, with D uncertain. V was pared by 1 base and J by 6 bases, with 10 bases between. There are 13 residues in the CDR3. From germline, CDR1 is SGHDT and CDR2 YYEEEE. The CDR3 here is CASSLPLMDGYTF. DNA for the CDR3: TGTGCCAGCAGCTTGCCATTAATGGATGGCTACACCTTC.

The V call is TRBV5-1, the J call TRBJ2-1; D unclear. Germline CDR1 reads SGHRS; CDR2 reads YFSETQ. V lost 4 bases and J lost 2, with 10 bases in between. The CDR3 loop spans 14 amino acids. The DNA for the CDR3 is TGCGCCAGCAGCCAGTACCGTACCTACAATGAGCAGTTCTTC. Residues: CASSQYRTYNEQFF.

The chain is built from TRBV2 and TRBJ2-7, with a possible D match to TRBD1 (6 bases). Between the trimmed V and J ends, which lost 6 bases and 3 bases, there was a span of 18 bases. Per the germline V gene, CDR1 is SNHLY and CDR2 is FYNNEI. CDR3 length equals 15 residues. The DNA for the CDR3 is TGTGCCAGCAGCCCTACAGGGAGCTCCCTCTACGAGCAGTACTTC. As protein: CASSPTGSSLYEQYF.

The rearrangement joins TRBV7-2 to TRBJ1-2; tentative D call: TRBD1 (5 bases). The CDR3 contains 15 residues. CDR1 is SGHTA, CDR2 FQGNSA, per germline. V lost 4 bases and J lost 4, with 16 bases in between. This chain's CDR3 is CASSYSGTPGYGYTF. CDR3 in DNA: TGTGCCAGCAGCTACTCCGGGACCCCGGGCTATGGCTACACCTTC. The variable domain in full, completed from reference TRBV7-2 and TRBJ1-2, reads GAGVSQSPSNKVTEKGKDVELRCDPISGHTALYWYRQSLGQGLEFLIYFQGNSAPDKSGLPSDRFSAERTGGSVSTLTIQRTQQEDSAVYLCASSYSGTPGYGYTFGSGTRLTVV.

The V call is TRBV18, the J call TRBJ1-5; a possible D gene is TRBD1 (6 bases). This CDR3 spans 16 amino acids. V lost 0 bases and J lost 0, with 9 bases in between. Germline lookup yields CDR1 KGHSH and CDR2 LQKENI. The CDR3 bases are TGTGCCAGCTCACCACCGCCGGACAGTAGCAATCAGCCCCAGCATTTT. Protein: CASSPPPDSSNQPQHF.

This chain connects TRBV18 to TRBJ2-7, with TRBD2 matching over 7 bases. Germline V gives CDR1 KGHSH, CDR2 LQKENI. This CDR3 contains 15 residues. J lost 4 bases, V lost 2 bases, and 8 bases had no gene match. CDR3 in amino acids: CASSPNVASGYEQYF. The CDR3 nucleotides read TGTGCCAGCTCACCAAATGTCGCTAGCGGATACGAGCAGTACTTC.

This chain links TRBV5-1 with TRBJ2-5; a weak D match, TRBD1 (5 bases). The CDR3 extends over 16 amino acids. Trimming removed 4 bases at V and 4 bases at J, with 20 bases between. The germline V gene encodes CDR1 SGHRS and CDR2 YFSETQ. CDR3 region: CASSSAGSPQGETQYF. CDR3 nucleotides: TGCGCCAGCAGCAGTGCAGGGTCTCCCCAGGGAGAGACCCAGTACTTC.

This chain joins TRBV28 and TRBJ2-1; D gene ambiguous. The V end lost 6 bases, the J end lost 6 bases, and 15 bases lay between the germline ends. This CDR3 region has 14 residues. Per the germline V gene, CDR1 is MDHEN and CDR2 is SYDVKM. The CDR3 nucleotides are TGTGCCAGCAGCCTTCTAGGGCGCGCCAATGAGCAGTTCTTC. Amino acids: CASSLLGRANEQFF.

V usage is TRBV2 and J usage is TRBJ2-7; the match to TRBD1 covers 9 bases. The CDR3 consists of 14 residues. The V gene's germline CDR1 is SNHLY and CDR2 FYNNEI. V dropped 3 bases and J dropped 6; count of bases not matched to a gene: 6. For the CDR3, the DNA is TGTGCCAGCAGTGATTCGAGGACAGGGGTCGAGCAGTACTTC. The encoded protein is CASSDSRTGVEQYF. Combining the CDR3 with reference TRBV2 and TRBJ2-7 gives the whole variable domain EPEVTQTPSHQVTQMGQEVILRCVPISNHLYFYWYRQILGQKVEFLVSFYNNEISEKSEIFDDQFSVERPDGSNFTLKIRSTKLEDSAMYFCASSDSRTGVEQYFGPGTRLTVT.

This clone was observed a single time. The chain links TRBV6-1 to TRBJ2-2, with a tentative D call TRBD1 (6 bases). The V end lost 8 bases, the J end lost 2 bases, and 9 bases lay between the germline ends. This CDR3 comprises 13 residues. Germline V CDR1 and CDR2: MNHNS, SASEGT. Here the CDR3 reads CASAGTNTGELFF. Written as DNA, the CDR3 is TGTGCCAGCGCCGGGACAAACACCGGGGAGCTGTTTTTT.

This clone turned up a few times. This chain uses TRBV2 with TRBJ2-5, with D perhaps TRBD1 (5 bases). The CDR3 loop spans 13 amino acids. Germline V gives CDR1 SNHLY, CDR2 FYNNEI. V was pared by 5 bases and J by 0 bases, with 7 bases between. Here the CDR3 DNA reads TGTGCCAGCAGTTCAGGGTACCAAGAGACCCAGTACTTC. The encoded protein is CASSSGYQETQYF.

Worth noting for this clone: The same CDR3 is also encoded by other DNA sequences in this sample. This sequence joins TRBV28 and TRBJ2-3; no firm D call. The CDR3 is 13 residues long. Trimming left V 5 bases short and J 3 bases short, with 9 bases between. Germline assignment: CDR1 MDHEN and CDR2 SYDVKM. For the CDR3, the DNA is TGTGCCAGCAGTCCCGCCGGAACAGATACGCAGTATTTT. Translated: CASSPAGTDTQYF.

The V and J genes are TRBV4-1 and TRBJ2-7; 11 bases map to TRBD1. This CDR3 is built from 16 residues. Trimming removed 2 bases from V and 1 base from J; junction bases left unmatched: 4. Germline values: CDR1 MGHRA, CDR2 YSYEKL. This CDR3 is CASSQSGQGGSYEQYF. CDR3 bases: TGCGCCAGCAGCCAATCGGGACAGGGGGGGTCCTACGAGCAGTACTTC.

This rearrangement joins TRBV7-2 to TRBJ2-3; D gene ambiguous. This CDR3 comprises 15 residues. Germline loops: CDR1 SGHTA, CDR2 FQGNSA. V lost 1 base and J 4 bases, leaving 12 bases between the germline ends. CDR3 sequence reads: CASSLGRVLPDTQYF. In DNA form, the CDR3 reads TGTGCCAGCAGCTTAGGGCGAGTCTTACCAGATACGCAGTATTTT.

The rearrangement joins TRBV7-3 to TRBJ2-3; 13 bases fit TRBD2. This CDR3 region has 15 residues. The V and J ends lost 6 bases and 4 bases, in that order; junction bases with no gene match: 4. Germline V gene data show CDR1 as SGHTA and CDR2 as FQGTGA. The DNA of the CDR3 is TGTGCCAGCAGTTCCGGACTAGCGGGAGCAGATACGCAGTATTTT. Its translation: CASSSGLAGADTQYF.

This clone was seen a single time. The V call is TRBV7-3, the J call TRBJ2-2, with 9 bases identical to TRBD1. Trimming took 5 bases from V and 5 from J; bases not matched to a gene: 3. Germline loops: CDR1 SGHTA, CDR2 FQGTGA. CDR3 length equals 14 residues. The CDR3 region has the DNA TGTGCCAGCAGCCCGGGACAGGGAACCGGGGAGCTGTTTTTT. Translating it yields CASSPGQGTGELFF.

The genes are TRBV2 and TRBJ1-1; D is undetermined. The CDR3 has 12 amino acids. V lost 6 bases and J lost 4, with 9 bases in between. Germline V gene sequence: CDR1 SNHLY, CDR2 FYNNEI. This chain's CDR3 is CASRWESTEAFF. The CDR3 DNA reads TGTGCCAGCAGGTGGGAATCCACTGAAGCTTTCTTT. The entire variable domain, with the rest obtained from reference TRBV2 and TRBJ1-1, is as follows: EPEVTQTPSHQVTQMGQEVILRCVPISNHLYFYWYRQILGQKVEFLVSFYNNEISEKSEIFDDQFSVERPDGSNFTLKIRSTKLEDSAMYFCASRWESTEAFFGQGTRLTVV.

The CDR3 coding sequence is TGTGCCAGCAGTGGCCCTAGTTGGGGGGGTAGGGCCAACGTCCTGACTTTC. Protein sequence: CASSGPSWGGRANVLTF. The chain recombines TRBV25-1 with TRBJ2-6; TRBD2 matches at 7 bases. Losses at the gene ends were 4 bases for V and 5 bases for J; bases not matched to a gene: 11. Looked up from germline, CDR1 is MGHDK and CDR2 is SYGVNS. This CDR3 contains 17 residues. The whole variable domain, filled in from reference TRBV25-1 and TRBJ2-6, reads EADIYQTPRYLVIGTGKKITLECSQTMGHDKMYWYQQDPGMELHLIHYSYGVNSTEKGDLSSESTVSRIRTEHFPLTLESARPSHTSQYLCASSGPSWGGRANVLTFGAGSRLTVL.

This clone has more than one count but fewer than ten. This sequence joins TRBV5-8 and TRBJ2-2; tentatively, D is TRBD1 (6 bases). V lost 0 bases, J lost 1 base, and 19 bases lay in between. CDR3 size: 19 residues. Germline V lookup: CDR1 SGHTS, CDR2 YDEGEE. The CDR3 coding sequence is TGTGCCAGCAGCTTGGCCAGGTTCCGGACAGTAATGAACACCGGGGAGCTGTTTTTT. Its translation: CASSLARFRTVMNTGELFF.

This clone was recorded a few times. V is TRBV6-4 and J is TRBJ2-3, with D possibly called TRBD1 or TRBD2 (6 bases each). There are 17 residues in the CDR3. Between the trimmed V and J ends, which lost 5 bases and 0 bases, there was a span of 18 bases. CDR1 is MRHNA and CDR2 is SNTAGT in the germline V gene. Here the CDR3 DNA reads TGTGCCAGCAGTCCCCTAGGGGGGACACTAAGCACAGATACGCAGTATTTT. It yields the protein CASSPLGGTLSTDTQYF.

This sequence joins TRBV23-1 and TRBJ1-5, with 10 bases fitting TRBD1. TRBV23-1 is flagged as an ORF with uncertain function. The length of the CDR3 is 15 residues. Trimming at V came to 4 bases and at J to 7 bases, leaving 7 bases not matched to a gene. CDR3 nucleotides: TGCGCCAGCAGTCCGACAGGGGGCGCATACCAGCCCCAGCATTTT. It encodes CASSPTGGAYQPQHF.

The table lists this clone with a few counts. The CDR3 nucleotides are TGTGCCACCAGGTTAGACATAACCTACGAGCAGTACTTC. This translates into CATRLDITYEQYF. The rearrangement joins TRBV15 to TRBJ2-7; D call uncertain. Trimming took off 6 bases at V and 2 bases at J, with 11 bases between the two ends. The length of the CDR3 is 13 residues. The germline V gene has CDR1 LNHNV and CDR2 YYDKDF (reference sequence). The whole variable domain, remainder taken from reference TRBV15 and TRBJ2-7, is DAMVIQNPRYQVTQFGKPVTLSCSQTLNHNVMYWYQQKSSQAPKLLFHYYDKDFNNEADTPDNFQSRRPNTSFCFLDIRSPGLGDTAMYLCATRLDITYEQYFGPGTRLTVT.

The J gene is TRBJ2-1, the V gene TRBV25-1; 14 nucleotides match TRBD2. This CDR3 spans 17 amino acids. Germline V gives CDR1 MGHDK, CDR2 SYGVNS. Losses at the gene ends were 5 bases for V and 6 bases for J; bases not matched to a gene: 9. The CDR3 reads CASSSLGLAGDGNEQFF. The CDR3 DNA reads as TGTGCCAGCAGTTCCTTGGGACTAGCGGGAGATGGCAATGAGCAGTTCTTC.

This clone was counted at least ten times. This rearrangement joins TRBV10-1 to TRBJ2-2, with a possible D match to TRBD1 (5 bases). This CDR3 has 14 amino acids. With 9 bases removed from V and 1 base from J, the gap between germline ends came to 12 bases. CDR1 WNHNN and CDR2 SYGVQD come from the germline V gene (reference sequence). The DNA of the CDR3 is TGCGCCAGAATAATGGGGCGGAACACCGGGGAGCTGTTTTTT. It specifies CARIMGRNTGELFF.

The V gene is TRBV5-1, the J gene TRBJ2-7; D is uncertain. Germline loops: CDR1 SGHRS, CDR2 YFSETQ. V gave up 4 bases and J gave up 2 bases, with 10 bases separating them. The CDR3 runs 13 residues. The CDR3 DNA reads as TGCGCCAGCAGCCCCCCAGTGGCCTACGAGCAGTACTTC. This translates into CASSPPVAYEQYF.